Each of the 30 T cell receptor beta chains below was sequenced from the same sample in a study of sequential checkpoint blockade in melanoma. Treatment denoted: randomized to nivolumab then ipilimumab (arm A) or the reverse (arm B). TCRdb's copy holds only in-frame clones and misses some; the assay was immunoSEQ multiplex PCR. The data show a few thousand clones, with more than 20% seen just once and about 31% held by the top ten. The source was tumor tissue (inferred from file names), collected from a patient given nivolumab and ipilimumab in sequence. Receptors were obtained from a human donor with melanoma.

In its sample, this clone is medium-sized (0.01 to 0.1%). V and J are TRBV11-3 and TRBJ2-1, with TRBD1 as a possible D gene (6 bases). CDR3 length equals 15 residues. The germline V gene encodes CDR1 SGHNT and CDR2 YENEEA. V was trimmed by 7 bases and J by 4 bases, leaving 17 bases between them. This chain's CDR3 is CASTPYREPYNEQFF. The CDR3 DNA sequence: TGTGCCAGCACCCCCTACAGGGAACCGTACAATGAGCAGTTCTTC.

This clone was detected many times. The genes are TRBV11-3 and TRBJ2-1; TRBD1 might be the D (6 bases). The CDR3 sequence is 15 residues long. In germline, CDR1 is SGHNT, CDR2 YENEEA. Trimming pared 5 bases from V and 4 bases from J, leaving 15 bases between. The CDR3 is CASSRPNQGYNEQFF. In DNA form, the CDR3 reads TGTGCCAGCAGCCGTCCAAATCAGGGGTACAATGAGCAGTTCTTC.

The V call is TRBV18, the J call TRBJ1-1; D uncertain. The CDR3 runs 15 residues. CDR1 is KGHSH, CDR2 LQKENI, per germline. The V end was cut by 6 bases, the J end by 1 base, with 15 bases between. The CDR3 nucleotides read TGTGCCAGCTCCCAAGGAACTATGTGGAACACTGAAGCTTTCTTT. Amino acid sequence: CASSQGTMWNTEAFF. The variable domain in full, completed from reference TRBV18 and TRBJ1-1, reads NAGVMQNPRHLVRRRGQEARLRCSPMKGHSHVYWYRQLPEEGLKFMVYLQKENIIDESGMPKERFSAEFPKEGPSILRIQQVVRGDSAAYFCASSQGTMWNTEAFFGQGTRLTVV.

This sequence joins TRBV23-1 and TRBJ1-4; possible D gene TRBD1, 6 bases. TRBV23-1 is flagged as an ORF with uncertain function. This CDR3 has 17 residues. V lost 6 bases and J 4 bases, leaving 21 bases between the germline ends. The CDR3 bases are TGCGCCAGCAGCCGACCGCCCCCCGGGACAAATAATGAAAAACTGTTTTTT. The encoded protein is CASSRPPPGTNNEKLFF.

V and J are TRBV9 and TRBJ2-5, with D tentatively TRBD1 (6 bases). The V gene's germline CDR1 is SGDLS and CDR2 YYNGEE. The CDR3 is 15 amino acids. The germline V and J ends were trimmed by 0 bases and 4 bases, with 13 bases remaining between them. In DNA form, the CDR3 reads TGTGCCAGCAGCGTAGAGAGGGAAGGGGGAGAGACCCAGTACTTC. Its protein product is CASSVEREGGETQYF. The variable domain in full, with the rest retrieved from reference TRBV9 and TRBJ2-5, is DSGVTQTPKHLITATGQRVTLRCSPRSGDLSVYWYQQSLDQGLQFLIQYYNGEERAKGNILERFSAQQFPDLHSELNLSSLELGDSALYFCASSVEREGGETQYFGPGTRLLVL.

The chain carries TRBV28 and TRBJ2-7; TRBD1 aligns across 8 bases. Trimming at V came to 6 bases and at J to 2 bases, leaving 3 bases not matched to a gene. CDR3 length equals 13 residues. Germline CDR1 is MDHEN and CDR2 is SYDVKM. The CDR3 DNA sequence: TGTGCCAGCAGGGAGGGACAGGCCTACGAGCAGTACTTC. This gives the protein CASREGQAYEQYF.

This sequence joins TRBV18 and TRBJ1-4; D uncertain. In germline, CDR1 is KGHSH, CDR2 LQKENI. The CDR3 sequence is 15 residues long. V dropped 4 bases and J dropped 6 bases, with 15 bases sitting between them. CDR3 DNA sequence: TGTGCCAGCTCACTAAGCAGAACCAGCGATGAAAAACTGTTTTTT. Residues: CASSLSRTSDEKLFF.

The genes are TRBV11-3 and TRBJ2-1; 8 bases are shared with TRBD2. Germline V gene data show CDR1 as SGHNT and CDR2 as YENEEA. V trimming: 3 bases; J trimming: 3 bases; junction bases outside the gene matches: 1. The CDR3 consists of 14 residues. The CDR3 loop is CASSLGTSYNEQFF. The CDR3 coding sequence is TGTGCCAGCAGCTTGGGGACTAGCTACAATGAGCAGTTCTTC. Variable domain in full (rest from reference TRBV11-3 and TRBJ2-1): EAGVVQSPRYKIIEKKQPVAFWCNPISGHNTLYWYLQNLGQGPELLIRYENEEAVDDSQLPKDRFSAERLKGVDSTLKIQPAELGDSAVYLCASSLGTSYNEQFFGPGTRLTVL.

This clone was detected a few times. The chain has TRBV9 and TRBJ1-3; D remains unclear. V shed 4 bases and J shed 0 bases, with 8 bases lying between them. The CDR3 is made up of 14 amino acids. CDR1 is SGDLS, CDR2 YYNGEE, per germline. The CDR3 reads CASSSSNSGNTIYF. The CDR3, as DNA: TGTGCCAGCAGCTCCTCCAACTCTGGAAACACCATATATTTT.

The table lists this clone with a few counts. V and J are TRBV30 and TRBJ1-5; D gene unclear. The CDR3 runs to 14 residues. Trimming took 2 bases from V and 9 from J, leaving 17 bases between them. From germline, CDR1 is GTSNPN and CDR2 SVGIG (reference sequence). CDR3 DNA sequence: TGTGCCTGGAGTCTCGGCTCCCAAGTTGGGCCCCAGCATTTT. Amino acids: CAWSLGSQVGPQHF. The entire variable domain, with the rest obtained from reference TRBV30 and TRBJ1-5, is as follows: SQTIHQWPATLVQPVGSPLSLECTVEGTSNPNLYWYRQAAGRGLQLLFYSVGIGQISSEVPQNLSASRPQDRQFILSSKKLLLSDSGFYLCAWSLGSQVGPQHFGDGTRLSIL.

The chain is built from TRBV18 and TRBJ2-7; D remains unclear. Germline V gives CDR1 KGHSH, CDR2 LQKENI. The CDR3 contains 15 residues. The V and J ends lost 2 bases and 3 bases respectively, with 14 bases between them. The CDR3 DNA is TGTGCCAGCTCACCAAGGCAAACCACCTTCTACGAGCAGTACTTC. Its translation: CASSPRQTTFYEQYF.

V is TRBV11-3 and J is TRBJ2-7; 12 bases fit TRBD2. The CDR3 is 15 amino acids. Trimming at V came to 5 bases and at J to 2 bases, leaving 4 bases not matched to a gene. The germline CDR1 and CDR2 sequences are SGHNT and YENEEA. CDR3 sequence (DNA): TGTGCCAGCAGCCAACTAGCGGGGGGCCCCTACGAGCAGTACTTC. It translates to CASSQLAGGPYEQYF.

A remark on this clone: The junction and the germline gene differ at one end; a read error may be behind it. The rearrangement links TRBV29-1 to TRBJ2-3; 9 bases are shared with TRBD2. The CDR3 contains 13 residues. In germline, CDR1 is SQVTM, CDR2 ANQGSEA. In DNA, the CDR3 is TGCAGCTTTGAGGCGGGGGGGACCGATACGCAGTATTTT. This gives the protein CSFEAGGTDTQYF.

This clone is deemed medium-sized. V is TRBV11-3 and J is TRBJ2-1; weak D call: TRBD2 (5 bases). Germline loops: CDR1 SGHNT, CDR2 YENEEA. The CDR3 runs 14 residues. Trimming took 8 bases from V and 0 from J, leaving 11 bases between them. The CDR3 here is CASGVGSSYNEQFF. In DNA, the CDR3 is TGTGCCAGCGGGGTGGGGAGCTCCTACAATGAGCAGTTCTTC.

This clone was seen a few times. This chain uses TRBV6-8 with TRBJ1-4; the D is unclear. This CDR3 has 15 residues. Per germline, CDR1 MNHGY and CDR2 SAAAGT. V was pared by 11 bases and J by 0 bases, with 16 bases between. CDR3 residues: CAAKLEGATNEKLFF. In DNA, the CDR3 is TGTGCCGCGAAGTTGGAGGGCGCAACTAATGAAAAACTGTTTTTT.

The J gene is TRBJ1-3, the V gene TRBV30; D is undetermined. The CDR3 runs 14 residues. CDR1 is GTSNPN and CDR2 is SVGIG in the germline V gene (reference sequence). Trimming removed 2 bases at V and 6 bases at J, with 14 bases between. The DNA for the CDR3 is TGTGCCTGGAGTACCCCCGATTGGGAAAACACCATATATTTT. It codes for CAWSTPDWENTIYF.

The chain is built from TRBV15 and TRBJ1-5; maybe TRBD1 (5 bases). Trimming pared 1 base from V and 8 bases from J, leaving 12 bases between. Germline V gene sequence: CDR1 LNHNV, CDR2 YYDKDF (reference sequence). The CDR3 length is 14 residues. Here the CDR3 DNA reads TGTGCCACCAGCAGAGGGGGCCCCGGTGAGCCCCAGCATTTT. The encoded protein is CATSRGGPGEPQHF.

This clone came up many times. The genes are TRBV6-8 and TRBJ2-7; D gene unclear. Trimming took off 5 bases at V and 5 bases at J, with 10 bases between the two ends. Germline CDR1 and CDR2: MNHGY and SAAAGT. CDR3 length equals 12 residues. CDR3 nucleotide sequence: TGTGCCAGCAGTGACGGTATGGACGAGCAGTACTTC. This codes for CASSDGMDEQYF.

This chain joins TRBV6-8 and TRBJ2-3, with D hard to call. Germline-derived CDR1 and CDR2 are MNHGY and SAAAGT. There are 12 residues in the CDR3. V dropped 3 bases and J dropped 7 bases, with 8 bases sitting between them. The CDR3 DNA follows: TGTGCCAGCAGTTATCCAGGAAATACGCAGTATTTT. Translated: CASSYPGNTQYF.

This clone ranks as medium-sized. The chain uses TRBV6-8 and TRBJ1-5; D is perhaps TRBD1 (5 bases). Germline V gives CDR1 MNHGY, CDR2 SAAAGT. Trimming left V 11 bases short and J 2 bases short, with 16 bases between. This CDR3 contains 14 residues. In DNA form, the CDR3 reads TGTGCCGTCAGGGCGCGGGGTGGCAATCAGCCCCAGCATTTT. It yields the protein CAVRARGGNQPQHF.

This clone was picked up many times. The chain carries TRBV6-8 and TRBJ2-3, with a weak D call TRBD2 (5 bases). The CDR3 spans 14 residues. CDR1 is MNHGY and CDR2 is SAAAGT in the germline V gene. V was clipped by 0 bases and J by 9 bases, with 13 bases between them. The CDR3 protein is CASSYSLLWETQYF. The CDR3 DNA reads as TGTGCCAGCAGTTACTCCCTCCTATGGGAGACGCAGTATTTT.

The J gene is TRBJ2-2, the V gene TRBV7-7, with 10 bases aligning to TRBD1. Trimming took 6 bases from V and 4 from J; bases not matched to a gene: 11. The CDR3 loop spans 17 amino acids. Germline V lookup: CDR1 SSHAT, CDR2 FNYEAQ (reference sequence). The CDR3 coding sequence is TGTGCCAGCAGAGGTGACCGGGACAGGGGTGGCACCGGGGAGCTGTTTTTT. It encodes CASRGDRDRGGTGELFF.

This CDR3 reads CASSSSGGADLNEQFF. CDR3 bases: TGCGCCAGCAGCTCTAGCGGGGGGGCGGATTTGAATGAGCAGTTCTTC. The chain has TRBV5-1 and TRBJ2-1; 12 bases are shared with TRBD2. Per the germline V gene, CDR1 is SGHRS and CDR2 is YFSETQ. The junction had 8 bases not matched to a gene; V was cut back by 3 bases and J by 7 bases. This CDR3 spans 16 amino acids.

The chain couples TRBV14 to TRBJ2-1; D call uncertain. Per the germline V gene, CDR1 is SGHDN and CDR2 is FVKESK. This CDR3 has 13 amino acids. Trimming left V 4 bases short and J 7 bases short, with 11 bases between. The CDR3 DNA is TGTGCCAGCAGCCTTCGAATGGTGAATGAGCAGTTCTTC. It translates to CASSLRMVNEQFF.

The table lists this clone with a count of one. J is TRBJ2-6 and V is TRBV18; D ambiguous. Germline assignment: CDR1 KGHSH and CDR2 LQKENI. The V and J ends lost 0 bases and 0 bases respectively, with 3 bases between them. The CDR3 covers 15 residues. CDR3 in amino acids: CASSPPSSGANVLTF. In nucleotides, the CDR3 is TGTGCCAGCTCACCACCAAGCTCTGGGGCCAACGTCCTGACTTTC. The full variable domain, its missing parts supplied by reference TRBV18 and TRBJ2-6, is NAGVMQNPRHLVRRRGQEARLRCSPMKGHSHVYWYRQLPEEGLKFMVYLQKENIIDESGMPKERFSAEFPKEGPSILRIQQVVRGDSAAYFCASSPPSSGANVLTFGAGSRLTVL.

The chain has TRBV19 and TRBJ1-1; D may be TRBD1 (5 bases). The germline gives CDR1 LNHDA, CDR2 SQIVND (reference sequence). The V end was cut by 6 bases, the J end by 4 bases, with 21 bases between. This CDR3 has 16 residues. For the CDR3, the DNA is TGTGCCAGTAGATTCTTTGGTGGGGGGAAGACCACTGAAGCTTTCTTT. This translates into CASRFFGGGKTTEAFF.

This chain uses TRBV18 with TRBJ2-2; 11 bases map to TRBD1. CDR1 is KGHSH, CDR2 LQKENI, per germline. Losses at the gene ends were 1 base for V and 5 bases for J; bases not matched to a gene: 3. The CDR3 covers 16 residues. The CDR3 protein is CASSPRTGGRTGELFF. The CDR3 coding sequence is TGTGCCAGCTCACCACGGACAGGGGGCCGGACCGGGGAGCTGTTTTTT.

This clone came up a few times. The J gene is TRBJ2-7, the V gene TRBV6-8, with TRBD2 matching 7 bases. The V gene end was trimmed by 0 bases and the J gene end by 4 bases; junction bases not matched to a gene: 12. The CDR3 contains 17 residues. Germline loops: CDR1 MNHGY, CDR2 SAAAGT. The CDR3 loop reads CASSYSIQASGAYEQYF. The CDR3 DNA reads TGTGCCAGCAGTTACTCGATCCAGGCTAGCGGAGCTTACGAGCAGTACTTC.

The chain links TRBV5-1 to TRBJ1-1; D is perhaps TRBD1 (6 bases). The germline V and J ends were trimmed by 8 bases and 1 base, with 18 bases remaining between them. This CDR3 has 15 amino acids. From germline, CDR1 is SGHRS and CDR2 YFSETQ. CDR3 loop: CASRDIGGSNTEAFF. The CDR3 DNA sequence: TGCGCCAGTCGTGATATAGGGGGATCGAACACTGAAGCTTTCTTT. The full variable domain, with the rest looked up from reference TRBV5-1 and TRBJ1-1, is KAGVTQTPRYLIKTRGQQVTLSCSPISGHRSVSWYQQTPGQGLQFLFEYFSETQRNKGNFPGRFSGRQFSNSRSEMNVSTLELGDSALYLCASRDIGGSNTEAFFGQGTRLTVV.

V is TRBV6-8 and J is TRBJ2-3; 11 bases are a match to TRBD2. The ends lost 6 bases at V and 12 bases at J; junction bases unmatched: 8. The CDR3 totals 13 residues. The germline CDR1 and CDR2 sequences are MNHGY and SAAAGT. This CDR3 is CASRYYLAGGQYF. The CDR3 DNA is TGTGCCAGCAGATATTATCTAGCGGGGGGCCAGTATTTT.